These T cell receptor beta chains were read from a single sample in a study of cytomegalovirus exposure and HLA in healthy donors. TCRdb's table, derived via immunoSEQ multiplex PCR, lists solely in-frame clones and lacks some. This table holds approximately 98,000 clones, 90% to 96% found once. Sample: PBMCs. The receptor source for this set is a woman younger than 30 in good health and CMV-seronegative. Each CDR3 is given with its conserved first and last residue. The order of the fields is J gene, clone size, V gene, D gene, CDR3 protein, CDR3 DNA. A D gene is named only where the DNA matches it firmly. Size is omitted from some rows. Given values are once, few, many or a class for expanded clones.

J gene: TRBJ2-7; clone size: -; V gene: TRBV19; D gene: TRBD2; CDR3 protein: CASSITAGSGGAHEQYF; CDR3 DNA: TGTGCCAGTAGTATTACCGCGGGTAGCGGGGGGGCCCACGAGCAGTACTTC
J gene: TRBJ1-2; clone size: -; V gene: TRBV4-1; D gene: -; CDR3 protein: CASSQGNRVTDPYGYTF; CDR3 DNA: TGCGCCAGCAGCCAAGGTAACAGGGTAACCGACCCGTATGGCTACACCTTC
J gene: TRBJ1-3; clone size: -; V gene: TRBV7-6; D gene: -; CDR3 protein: CASSRGRDSGNTIYF; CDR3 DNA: TGTGCCAGCAGCCGGGGGAGGGACTCTGGAAACACCATATATTTT
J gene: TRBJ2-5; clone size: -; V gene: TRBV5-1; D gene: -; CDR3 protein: CASSATRVQETQYF; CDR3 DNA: TGCGCCAGCAGCGCCACCCGGGTACAAGAGACCCAGTACTTC
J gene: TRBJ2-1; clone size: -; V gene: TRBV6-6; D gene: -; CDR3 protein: CASSYAFGELNEQFF; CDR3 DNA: TGTGCCAGCAGTTACGCGTTCGGGGAACTCAATGAGCAGTTCTTC
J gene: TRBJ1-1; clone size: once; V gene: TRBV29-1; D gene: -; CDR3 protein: CSVEMGLNTEAFF; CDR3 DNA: TGCAGCGTTGAGATGGGCCTGAACACTGAAGCTTTCTTT
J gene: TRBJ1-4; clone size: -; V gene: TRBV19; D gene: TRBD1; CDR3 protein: CASSPGTEYEKLFF; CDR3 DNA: TGTGCCAGTAGTCCCGGGACAGAGTATGAAAAACTGTTTTTT
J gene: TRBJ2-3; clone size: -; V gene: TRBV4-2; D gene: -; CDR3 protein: CASSQGRAQYF; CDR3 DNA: TGTGCCAGCAGCCAAGGGCGGGCGCAGTATTTT
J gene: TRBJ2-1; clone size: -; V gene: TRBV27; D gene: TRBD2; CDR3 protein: CASSSTIGIRGDPYNEQFF; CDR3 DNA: TGTGCCAGCAGTTCGACCATAGGCATACGGGGGGATCCCTACAATGAGCAGTTCTTC
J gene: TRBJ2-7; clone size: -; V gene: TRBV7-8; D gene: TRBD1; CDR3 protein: CASSLEVRGHSYEQYF; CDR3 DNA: TGTGCCAGCAGCTTAGAGGTCAGGGGGCACTCCTACGAGCAGTACTTC
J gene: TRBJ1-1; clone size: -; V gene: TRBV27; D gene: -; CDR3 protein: CASSLLTTGSTEAFF; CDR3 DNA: TGTGCCAGCAGTTTGCTAACGACGGGATCGACTGAAGCTTTCTTT
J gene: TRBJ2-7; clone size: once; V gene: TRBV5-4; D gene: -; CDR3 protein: CASSIGQSYEQYF; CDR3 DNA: TGTGCCAGCAGCATAGGACAGTCCTACGAGCAGTACTTC
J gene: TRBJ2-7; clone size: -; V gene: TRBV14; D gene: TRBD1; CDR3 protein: CASSQEALVGQGPYEQYF; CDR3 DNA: TGTGCCAGCAGCCAAGAGGCCCTAGTAGGACAGGGACCCTACGAGCAGTACTTC
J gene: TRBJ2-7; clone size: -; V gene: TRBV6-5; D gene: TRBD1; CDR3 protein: CASRAGQGSYEQYF; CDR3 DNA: TGTGCCAGCAGGGCGGGACAGGGGTCCTACGAGCAGTACTTC
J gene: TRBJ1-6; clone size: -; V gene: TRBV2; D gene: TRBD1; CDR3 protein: CASSLDRGGSPLHF; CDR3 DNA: TGTGCCAGCAGCCTCGACAGGGGGGGCTCACCCCTCCACTTT
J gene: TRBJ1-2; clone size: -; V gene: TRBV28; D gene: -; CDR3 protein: CASSYSYGYTF; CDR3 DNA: TGTGCCAGCAGCTACAGCTATGGCTACACCTTC
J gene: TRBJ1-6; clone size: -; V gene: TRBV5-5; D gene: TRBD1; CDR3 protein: CASSLGGTGPSSYNSPLHF; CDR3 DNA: TGTGCCAGCAGCTTGGGGGGGACAGGCCCGAGCTCCTATAATTCACCCCTCCACTTT
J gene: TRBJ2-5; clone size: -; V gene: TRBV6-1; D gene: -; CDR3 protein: CASSLTKETQYF; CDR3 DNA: TGTGCCAGCAGTCTGACAAAAGAGACCCAGTACTTC
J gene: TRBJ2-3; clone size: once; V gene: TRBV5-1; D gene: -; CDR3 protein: CASSLGAPPDTQYF; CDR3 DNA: TGCGCCAGCAGCTTGGGAGCGCCCCCAGATACGCAGTATTTT
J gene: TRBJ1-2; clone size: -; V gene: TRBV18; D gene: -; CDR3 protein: CASSPDLPGTNYGYTF; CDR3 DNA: TGTGCCAGCTCACCAGACTTACCCGGAACTAACTATGGCTACACCTTC
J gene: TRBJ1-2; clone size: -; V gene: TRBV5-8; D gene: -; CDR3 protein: CASSLAGGEGYGYTF; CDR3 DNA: TGTGCCAGCAGCTTGGCCGGAGGGGAGGGCTATGGCTACACCTTC
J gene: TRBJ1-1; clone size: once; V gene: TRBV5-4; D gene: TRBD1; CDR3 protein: CASSFWDRGSTEAFF; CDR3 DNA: TGTGCCAGCAGCTTCTGGGACAGGGGATCCACTGAAGCTTTCTTT
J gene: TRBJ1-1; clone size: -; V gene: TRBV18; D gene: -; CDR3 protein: CASSPPAQRTENWNTEAFF; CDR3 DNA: TGTGCCAGCTCACCACCAGCTCAAAGGACAGAAAACTGGAACACTGAAGCTTTCTTT
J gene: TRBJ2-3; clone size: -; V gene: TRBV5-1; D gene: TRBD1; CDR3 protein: CASTRGYEDTQYF; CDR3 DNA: TGCGCCAGCACCAGGGGGTATGAAGATACGCAGTATTTT
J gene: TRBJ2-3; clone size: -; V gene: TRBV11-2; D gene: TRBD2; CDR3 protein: CASSLETSGGPDTQYF; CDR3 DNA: TGTGCCAGCAGCCTCGAGACTAGCGGGGGCCCAGATACGCAGTATTTT
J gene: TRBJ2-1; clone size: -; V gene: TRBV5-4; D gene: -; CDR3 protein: CASSLAGQMHNEQFF; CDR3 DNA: TGTGCCAGCAGCTTGGCCGGACAGATGCACAATGAGCAGTTCTTC
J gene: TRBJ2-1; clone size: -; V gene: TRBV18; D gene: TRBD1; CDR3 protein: CASSPDREAYNEQFF; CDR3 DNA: TGTGCCAGCTCACCAGACAGGGAAGCGTACAATGAGCAGTTCTTC
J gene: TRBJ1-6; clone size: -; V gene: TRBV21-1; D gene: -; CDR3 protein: CASSKDRGNNSPLHF; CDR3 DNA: TGTGCCAGCAGCAAAGACAGGGGGAATAATTCACCCCTCCACTTT
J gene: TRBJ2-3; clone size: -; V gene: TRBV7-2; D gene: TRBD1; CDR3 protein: CASSLATGADTQYF; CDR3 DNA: TGTGCCAGCAGCTTAGCGACAGGGGCAGATACGCAGTATTTT
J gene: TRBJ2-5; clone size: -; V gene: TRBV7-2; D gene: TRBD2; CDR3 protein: CASSTSRGGETQYF; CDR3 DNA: TGTGCCAGCAGCACCTCGCGGGGGGGGGAGACCCAGTACTTC
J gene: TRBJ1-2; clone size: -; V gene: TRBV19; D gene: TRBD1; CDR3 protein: CASVDRGRSNYGYTF; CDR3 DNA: TGTGCCAGCGTAGACAGGGGGCGTTCTAACTATGGCTACACCTTC
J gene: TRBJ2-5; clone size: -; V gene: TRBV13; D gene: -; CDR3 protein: CASSNYERGWERRTQYF; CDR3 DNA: TGTGCCAGCAGCAACTATGAGAGGGGGTGGGAGAGAAGGACCCAGTACTTC
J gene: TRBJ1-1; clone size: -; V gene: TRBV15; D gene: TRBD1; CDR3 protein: CATRDRERFEAFF; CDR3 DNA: TGTGCCACCCGCGACAGGGAACGTTTTGAAGCTTTCTTT
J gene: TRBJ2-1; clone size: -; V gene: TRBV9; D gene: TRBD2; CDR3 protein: CASSVGSSGGLAAMKQFF; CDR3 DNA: TGTGCCAGCAGCGTAGGATCTAGCGGGGGTCTCGCGGCTATGAAACAGTTCTTC
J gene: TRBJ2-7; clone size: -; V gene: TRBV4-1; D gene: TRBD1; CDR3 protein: CASSQDPFRGYEQYF; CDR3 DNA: TGCGCCAGCAGCCAAGACCCATTCAGGGGGTACGAGCAGTACTTC
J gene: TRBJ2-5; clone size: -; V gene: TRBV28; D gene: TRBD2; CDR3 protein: CASRRTSGGAQETQYF; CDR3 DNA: TGTGCCAGCAGGCGGACTAGCGGGGGGGCACAAGAGACCCAGTACTTC
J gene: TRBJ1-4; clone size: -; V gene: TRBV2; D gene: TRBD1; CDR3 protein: CASSVAGTGNEKLFF; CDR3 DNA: TGTGCCAGCAGTGTAGCTGGGACAGGGAATGAAAAACTGTTTTTT